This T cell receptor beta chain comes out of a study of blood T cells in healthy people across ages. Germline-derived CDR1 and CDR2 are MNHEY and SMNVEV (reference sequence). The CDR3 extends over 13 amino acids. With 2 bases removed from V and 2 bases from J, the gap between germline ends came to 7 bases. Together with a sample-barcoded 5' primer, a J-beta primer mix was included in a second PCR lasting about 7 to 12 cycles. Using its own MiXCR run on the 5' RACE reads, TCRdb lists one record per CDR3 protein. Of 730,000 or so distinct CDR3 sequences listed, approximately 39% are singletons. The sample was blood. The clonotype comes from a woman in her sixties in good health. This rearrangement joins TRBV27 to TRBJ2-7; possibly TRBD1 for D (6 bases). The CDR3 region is CASSLTGPYEQYF. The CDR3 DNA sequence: TGTGCCAGCAGTTTAACAGGGCCCTACGAGCAGTACTTC.